What follows is one TCR beta chain and its context. Its antigen is not known. This may be a read error: a much more frequent sequence differs by one nucleotide. The CDR3 runs to 19 residues. Germline V lookup: CDR1 MDHEN, CDR2 SYDVKM. V was clipped by 6 bases and J by 5 bases; unmatched bases: 20. The data were obtained in a study of regulatory T cells in long-lasting Graves disease. Background on the study: By definition, persistent Graves' disease involved antithyroid drugs for over 5 years alongside positive TSH receptor antibodies.

In building TCR beta libraries, iRepertoire HTBI primers were used together with Arm-PCR of CDR3 regions. TCRdb independently ran MiXCR on the multiplex PCR reads; one entry per CDR3 protein. The sample includes some 440,000 distinct CDR3 sequences, 20% to 25% of them seen just once. Overall study findings and caveats: When disease was persistent, TRBV28, TRBJ1-2 and TRBJ2-5 were the favored segments. Sample size, which was small, may have reduced accuracy.

This sample's time point: persistent/refractory GD, antithyroid drugs over 5 years with positive TRAb. RNA extracted from PBMCs served as the sequencing template. The patient group derived from an endocrinology department in Xi'an, China. The sample here was peripheral blood mononuclear cells (PBMCs), taken when the disease was refractory, from a patient treated with antithyroid drugs. The chain couples TRBV28 to TRBJ2-5; 11 nucleotides align to TRBD2. The TCR comes from a female donor with Graves disease. The chain's CDR3 is CASSPPGSSPTSGSETQYF. In DNA, the CDR3 is TGTGCCAGCAGCCCGCCGGGCAGTTCCCCTACTAGCGGGAGTGAGACCCAGTACTTC.